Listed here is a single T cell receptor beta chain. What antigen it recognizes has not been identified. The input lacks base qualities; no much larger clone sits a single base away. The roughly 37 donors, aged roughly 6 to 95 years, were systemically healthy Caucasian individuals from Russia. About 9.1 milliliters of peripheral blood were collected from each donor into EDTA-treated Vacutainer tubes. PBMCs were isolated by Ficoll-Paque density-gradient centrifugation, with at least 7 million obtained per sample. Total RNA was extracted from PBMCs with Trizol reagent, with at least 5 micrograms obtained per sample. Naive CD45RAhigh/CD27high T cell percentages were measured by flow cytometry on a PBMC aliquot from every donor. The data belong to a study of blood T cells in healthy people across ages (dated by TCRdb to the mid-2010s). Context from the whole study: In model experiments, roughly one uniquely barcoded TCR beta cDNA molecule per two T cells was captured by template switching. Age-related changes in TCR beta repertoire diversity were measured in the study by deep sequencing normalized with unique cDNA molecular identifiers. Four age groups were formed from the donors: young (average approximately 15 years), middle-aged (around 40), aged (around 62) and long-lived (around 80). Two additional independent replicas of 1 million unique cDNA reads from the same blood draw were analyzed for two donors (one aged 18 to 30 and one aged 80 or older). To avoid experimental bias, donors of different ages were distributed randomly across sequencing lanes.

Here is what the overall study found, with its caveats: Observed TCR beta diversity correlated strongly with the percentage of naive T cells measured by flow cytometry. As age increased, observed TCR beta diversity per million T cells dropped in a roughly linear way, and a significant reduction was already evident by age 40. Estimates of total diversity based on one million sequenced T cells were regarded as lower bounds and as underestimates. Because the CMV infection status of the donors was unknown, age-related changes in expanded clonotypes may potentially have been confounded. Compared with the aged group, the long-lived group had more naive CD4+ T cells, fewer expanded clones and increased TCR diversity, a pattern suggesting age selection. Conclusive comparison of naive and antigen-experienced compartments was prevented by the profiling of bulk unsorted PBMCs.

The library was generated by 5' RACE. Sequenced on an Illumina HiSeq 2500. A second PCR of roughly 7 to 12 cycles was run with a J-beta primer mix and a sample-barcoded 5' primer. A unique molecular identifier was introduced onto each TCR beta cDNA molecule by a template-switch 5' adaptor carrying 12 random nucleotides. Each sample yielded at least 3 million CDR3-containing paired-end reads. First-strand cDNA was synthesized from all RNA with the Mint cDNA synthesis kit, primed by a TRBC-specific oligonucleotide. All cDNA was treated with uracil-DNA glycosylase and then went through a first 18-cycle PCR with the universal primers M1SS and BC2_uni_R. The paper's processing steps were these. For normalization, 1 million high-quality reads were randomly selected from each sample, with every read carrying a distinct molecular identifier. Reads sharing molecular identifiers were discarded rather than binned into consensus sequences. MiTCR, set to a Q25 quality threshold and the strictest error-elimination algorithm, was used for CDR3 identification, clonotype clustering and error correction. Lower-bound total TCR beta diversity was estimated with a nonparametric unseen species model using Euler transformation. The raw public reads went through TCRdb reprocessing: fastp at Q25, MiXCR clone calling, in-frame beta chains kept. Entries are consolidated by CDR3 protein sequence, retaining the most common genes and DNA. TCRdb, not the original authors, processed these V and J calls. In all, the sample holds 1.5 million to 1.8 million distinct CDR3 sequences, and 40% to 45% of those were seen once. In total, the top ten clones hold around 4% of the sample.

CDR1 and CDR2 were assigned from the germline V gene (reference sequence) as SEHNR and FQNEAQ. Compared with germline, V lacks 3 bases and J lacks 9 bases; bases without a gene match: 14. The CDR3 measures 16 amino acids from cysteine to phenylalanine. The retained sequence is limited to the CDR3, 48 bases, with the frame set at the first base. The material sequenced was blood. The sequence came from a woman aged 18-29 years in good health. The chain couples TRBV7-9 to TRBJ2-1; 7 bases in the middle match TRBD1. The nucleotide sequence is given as TGTGCCAGCAGCTTGTTGACAGGGTCCCGATTTAGTGAGCAGTTCTTC. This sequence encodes CASSLLTGSRFSEQFF.